This T cell receptor (beta chain) stems from a study of CD8 T cells in ankylosing spondylitis. Study findings and constraints: Reports of some motif variants in reactive arthritis synovial fluid and blood predate this one. Typical of ankylosing spondylitis blood, it appeared, was a TCR beta motif of eight highly homologous variants. Reported data indicate significant enrichment of disease-linked clones within matched ankylosing spondylitis synovial fluid.

After removal of 8 bases from V and 10 bases from J, the junction contained 16 bases not matched to a gene. The germline gives CDR1 SNHLY, CDR2 FYNNEI. The CDR3 has 16 amino acids. Remarks on this clonotype: Its cognate antigen is unknown.

TCRdb itself ran the 5' RACE reads through MiXCR, one entry per CDR3 protein. The repertoire holds some 700,000 distinct CDR3 sequences, with about 20% as singletons. The V and J genes are TRBV2 and TRBJ1-6; 8 nucleotides line up with TRBD1. The TCR sequence derives from a male donor with ankylosing spondylitis. The specimen sequenced was blood, either unsorted or a sorted T cell fraction (not recorded which). This CDR3 reads CASLGTGDSLISPLHF. The CDR3 bases are TGTGCCAGCTTAGGGACAGGCGACTCCCTAATCTCACCCCTCCACTTT.